A single sample gave rise to the 18 T cell receptor beta chains below, sequenced in a study of human T cells and chemical hapten exposure. One entry per CDR3 protein results from TCRdb running MiXCR on the RACE reads. Of around 42,000 distinct CDR3 sequences listed, more than 9% are singletons. Time point reported: patch test 2, 6 weeks after DPC sensitization. As to treatment: therapeutic diphenylcyclopropenone sensitization with weekly scalp DPC. Someone pulled total RNA out of unfractionated whole blood. The sequenced sample was whole blood, obtained in connection with sensitization to the hapten diphenylcyclopropenone (DPC). The receptors derive from a woman aged 25-40 years with alopecia areata. Some clones in this sample may be carry-over from other donors' samples.

This chain links TRBV5-1 with TRBJ2-1; D gene uncertain. This CDR3 has 14 amino acids. V gave up 4 bases and J gave up 2 bases, with 10 bases separating them. Germline V gene sequence: CDR1 SGHRS, CDR2 YFSETQ. This chain's CDR3 is CASSPNGPYNEQFF. The CDR3 DNA sequence: TGCGCCAGCAGCCCGAACGGGCCCTACAATGAGCAGTTCTTC.

The sample holds many counts of this clonotype. The chain employs TRBV28 and TRBJ1-2; D is ambiguous. The CDR3 covers 13 residues. Germline CDR1 MDHEN, CDR2 SYDVKM. V lost 3 bases to trimming and J lost 6 bases, with 11 bases between them. In DNA form, the CDR3 reads TGTGCCAGCAGTTTTAACCGGGCAGATGGCTACACCTTC. It specifies CASSFNRADGYTF.

This clonotype was observed at least ten times. V is TRBV9 and J is TRBJ2-5; weak D call: TRBD2 (5 bases). The CDR3 has 14 amino acids. CDR1 and CDR2 from the germline V gene are SGDLS and YYNGEE. Deletions cut 2 bases from V and 4 bases from J, with 12 bases between. This CDR3 is CASSVGLAGETQYF. The CDR3 bases are TGTGCCAGCAGCGTGGGTTTGGCGGGAGAGACCCAGTACTTC. Using reference TRBV9 and TRBJ2-5 for the parts outside the CDR3, the full variable domain is DSGVTQTPKHLITATGQRVTLRCSPRSGDLSVYWYQQSLDQGLQFLIQYYNGEERAKGNILERFSAQQFPDLHSELNLSSLELGDSALYFCASSVGLAGETQYFGPGTRLLVL.

A few counts support this clonotype. The chain is built from TRBV27 and TRBJ1-6, with unresolved D. The CDR3 is made up of 12 amino acids. The germline V gene has CDR1 MNHEY and CDR2 SMNVEV (reference sequence). The V end was cut by 6 bases, the J end by 15 bases, with 15 bases between. CDR3 in amino acids: CASRGSLESLHF. CDR3 nucleotides: TGTGCCAGCAGGGGCAGTCTCGAAAGCCTCCACTTT.

This clonotype was observed a few times. The gene calls are TRBV28 and TRBJ1-5; D ambiguous. Germline CDR1 and CDR2: MDHEN and SYDVKM. CDR3 length: 16 amino acids. V was cut by 4 bases and J by 2 bases, with 15 bases left in between. The CDR3 DNA follows: TGTGCCAGCAGTTCACATGGACCACTGGGCAATCAGCCCCAGCATTTT. Its protein is CASSSHGPLGNQPQHF.

There are many counts of this clonotype. The V and J genes are TRBV7-8 and TRBJ2-2; the match to TRBD2 covers 7 bases. The CDR3 consists of 14 residues. The V segment lost 3 bases and the J segment 7 bases; nucleotides outside the gene matches: 5. Germline V gene data show CDR1 as SGHVS and CDR2 as FQNEAQ. The CDR3, as DNA: TGTGCCAGCAGCTTGCGGGGGACGGTCGGGGAGCTGTTTTTT. This gives the protein CASSLRGTVGELFF.

This clonotype was recorded at least ten times. The chain recombines TRBV7-2 with TRBJ2-3; TRBD2 aligns across 8 bases. V dropped 3 bases and J dropped 4; count of bases not matched to a gene: 12. Germline loops: CDR1 SGHTA, CDR2 FQGNSA. The CDR3 extends over 17 amino acids. The CDR3 protein is CASSFLAGGGRADTQYF. The CDR3 DNA is TGTGCCAGCAGCTTCCTAGCCGGGGGGGGCCGAGCAGATACGCAGTATTTT. The full variable domain, rest sourced from reference TRBV7-2 and TRBJ2-3, is GAGVSQSPSNKVTEKGKDVELRCDPISGHTALYWYRQSLGQGLEFLIYFQGNSAPDKSGLPSDRFSAERTGGSVSTLTIQRTQQEDSAVYLCASSFLAGGGRADTQYFGPGTRLTVL.

The chain combines TRBV6-2 or TRBV6-3 with TRBJ2-5; 10 nucleotides align to TRBD2. Germline V gives CDR1 MNHEY, CDR2 SVGEGT. The CDR3 is 16 amino acids. V dropped 6 bases and J dropped 7; count of bases not matched to a gene: 14. The CDR3 region has the DNA TGTGCCAGCAGGAGTCGGAGCGGGGGGGTCTTTTTGACCCAGTACTTC. The encoded protein is CASRSRSGGVFLTQYF.

This clonotype was detected only a few times. This rearrangement joins TRBV20-1 to TRBJ1-2, with 7 bases matching TRBD1. V was clipped by 1 base and J by 10 bases; unmatched bases: 3. This CDR3 is 11 amino acids long. Germline CDR1 and CDR2: DFQATT and SNEGSKA (reference sequence). The CDR3, as DNA: TGCAGTGCTAGAGTTACAGGGGTCTACACCTTC. This gives the protein CSARVTGVYTF.

This clonotype was counted only a few times. The chain employs TRBV7-2 and TRBJ2-5; TRBD2 matches at 10 bases. The CDR3 contains 15 residues. Unmatched junction bases numbered 15, after V lost 4 bases and J lost 13 bases. The germline V gene has CDR1 SGHTA and CDR2 FQGNSA. CDR3 sequence: CASSSKGLAAYRRYF. CDR3 DNA: TGTGCCAGCAGCTCTAAAGGACTAGCGGCCTATAGAAGGTACTTC.

This clonotype showed up many times. The chain has TRBV7-3 and TRBJ2-2, with 7 nucleotides matching TRBD1. Germline CDR1 reads SGHTA; CDR2 reads FQGTGA. V lost 5 bases and J lost 7; bases outside the gene matches: 4. This CDR3 region has 13 residues. CDR3 sequence (DNA): TGTGCCAGCAGCCAAGACAGGGACGGGGAGCTGTTTTTT. Translated, it gives CASSQDRDGELFF.

This clonotype was seen only a few times. V usage is TRBV5-1 and J usage is TRBJ2-1; TRBD1 matches at 7 bases. Germline assignment: CDR1 SGHRS and CDR2 YFSETQ. The CDR3 consists of 15 residues. V lost 0 bases and J lost 4; bases outside the gene matches: 4. CDR3 DNA: TGCGCCAGCAGCTTGGGACAGGGACCATACAATGAGCAGTTCTTC. Protein: CASSLGQGPYNEQFF.

This clonotype has only a few counts. V is TRBV20-1 and J is TRBJ2-2, with D hard to call. Germline V gene lookup returns CDR1 DFQATT and CDR2 SNEGSKA (reference sequence). The V end lost 0 bases, the J end lost 7 bases, and 12 bases lay between the germline ends. There are 14 residues in the CDR3. In DNA, the CDR3 is TGCAGTGCTAGAGATTGGAGAGCTGACGGGGAGCTGTTTTTT. This encodes CSARDWRADGELFF.

This clonotype turned up a few times. V is TRBV28 and J is TRBJ2-3; the D is unclear. With 4 bases removed from V and 0 bases from J, the gap between germline ends came to 11 bases. The germline gives CDR1 MDHEN, CDR2 SYDVKM. This CDR3 is 15 amino acids long. The CDR3 DNA reads TGTGCCAGCAGTTGGGCAGGACCTAGCACAGATACGCAGTATTTT. This encodes CASSWAGPSTDTQYF.

The chain is built from TRBV4-1 and TRBJ1-2; no clear D. This CDR3 spans 16 amino acids. CDR1 is MGHRA, CDR2 YSYEKL, per germline. V was pared by 1 base and J by 0 bases, with 12 bases between. The CDR3 region is CASSQVMSETNYGYTF. As DNA, the CDR3 is TGCGCCAGCAGCCAAGTGATGTCGGAAACTAACTATGGCTACACCTTC.

This clonotype was seen only a few times. V usage is TRBV12-3 or TRBV12-4 and J usage is TRBJ2-5, with 7 nucleotides matching TRBD1. CDR3 length: 14 residues. The trim removed 6 bases at V and 4 bases at J, leaving 8 bases unmatched. The CDR3 DNA sequence: TGTGCCAGCAGCCCACAGGGGTGGGGAGAGACCCAGTACTTC. Encoded protein: CASSPQGWGETQYF.

This clonotype was observed many times. The gene calls are TRBV7-2 and TRBJ2-7, with TRBD2 as a possible D gene (6 bases). The V end was cut by 1 base, the J end by 2 bases, with 12 bases between. The CDR3 consists of 15 residues. Germline V lookup: CDR1 SGHTA, CDR2 FQGNSA. The CDR3 bases are TGTGCCAGCAGCTTAGGCGGGGCGGCTACCTACGAGCAGTACTTC. As protein: CASSLGGAATYEQYF.

The chain couples TRBV7-3 to TRBJ2-1; 8 nucleotides agree with TRBD1. With 4 bases clipped from V and 5 bases from J, the junction kept 4 bases outside the gene matches. CDR1 is SGHTA, CDR2 FQGTGA, per germline. There are 14 residues in the CDR3. The DNA for the CDR3 is TGTGCCAGCAGCTCCGGACAGGGACACAATGAGCAGTTCTTC. Translated, it gives CASSSGQGHNEQFF.